This is a list of T cell receptor beta chains from one sample in a study of blood T cell repertoires in COVID-19. Method: immunoSEQ multiplex PCR; TCRdb's copy keeps in-frame clones and lacks some. Of roughly 120,000 clones listed, over 80% are singletons. Sequencing was done on a sample of peripheral blood. These receptors originate from a woman aged 70-85 years with acute or convalescent COVID-19. The CDR3 runs from the conserved cysteine through the conserved F or W. Fields, in order: clone size, V gene, J gene, D gene, CDR3 protein, CDR3 DNA. The D gene is left open where the match is weak. A row's size may be missing; if present it is once, few, many or a size class.

abundance: .
v_gene: TRBV5-1
j_gene: TRBJ2-2
d_gene: TRBD2
CDR3aa: CASSLAGGPGNTGELFF
CDR3nt: TGCGCCAGCAGCCTAGCGGGAGGGCCGGGAAACACCGGGGAGCTGTTTTTT

abundance: .
v_gene: TRBV24-1
j_gene: TRBJ1-1
d_gene: TRBD1
CDR3aa: CATSRAGGNTEAFF
CDR3nt: TGTGCCACCAGTAGGGCAGGGGGCAATACTGAAGCTTTCTTT

abundance: .
v_gene: TRBV10-3
j_gene: TRBJ2-1
d_gene: TRBD2
CDR3aa: CAIKGTSGRAYNEQFF
CDR3nt: TGTGCCATCAAGGGGACTAGCGGGAGGGCTTACAATGAGCAGTTCTTC

abundance: .
v_gene: TRBV18
j_gene: TRBJ1-1
d_gene: .
CDR3aa: CASSPPDRLIMNTEAFF
CDR3nt: TGTGCCAGCTCACCCCCGGACAGACTGATTATGAACACTGAAGCTTTCTTT

abundance: .
v_gene: TRBV12-3/TRBV12-4
j_gene: TRBJ1-2
d_gene: .
CDR3aa: CASSLGRRYGYTF
CDR3nt: TGTGCCAGCAGTTTAGGGAGACGGTATGGCTACACCTTC

abundance: .
v_gene: TRBV19
j_gene: TRBJ1-5
d_gene: .
CDR3aa: CASSSQRGNQPQHF
CDR3nt: TGTGCCAGTAGTTCCCAGAGGGGCAATCAGCCCCAGCATTTT

abundance: .
v_gene: TRBV2
j_gene: TRBJ2-3
d_gene: TRBD2
CDR3aa: CASSGSSGRGTDTQYF
CDR3nt: TGTGCCAGCAGTGGATCTAGCGGGAGGGGCACAGATACGCAGTATTTT

abundance: .
v_gene: TRBV30
j_gene: TRBJ2-7
d_gene: TRBD1
CDR3aa: CAGQGAPDGEQYF
CDR3nt: TGTGCCGGGCAGGGGGCGCCTGATGGGGAGCAGTACTTC

abundance: .
v_gene: TRBV7-3
j_gene: TRBJ1-2
d_gene: TRBD1
CDR3aa: CASSLGQGAYGYTF
CDR3nt: TGTGCCAGCAGCTTAGGACAGGGAGCCTATGGCTACACCTTC

abundance: .
v_gene: TRBV11-3
j_gene: TRBJ2-7
d_gene: .
CDR3aa: CASSLGAGDEQYF
CDR3nt: TGTGCCAGCAGCTTAGGGGCAGGCGACGAGCAGTACTTC

abundance: .
v_gene: TRBV18
j_gene: TRBJ1-2
d_gene: .
CDR3aa: CASSPRGGSLVGDYGYTF
CDR3nt: TGTGCCAGCTCACCGCGCGGGGGATCCCTTGTAGGTGACTATGGCTACACCTTC

abundance: .
v_gene: TRBV29-1
j_gene: TRBJ1-1
d_gene: .
CDR3aa: CSGRTAGRNTEAFF
CDR3nt: TGCAGCGGTAGAACGGCGGGAAGGAACACTGAAGCTTTCTTT

abundance: .
v_gene: TRBV2
j_gene: TRBJ1-6
d_gene: .
CDR3aa: CASSFHSSRSPPLHF
CDR3nt: TGTGCCAGCAGTTTCCACAGCTCTCGAAGTCCACCCCTCCACTTT

abundance: .
v_gene: TRBV5-1
j_gene: TRBJ2-1
d_gene: TRBD2
CDR3aa: CASSFSGGAVNEQFF
CDR3nt: TGCGCCAGCAGCTTCAGCGGGGGGGCCGTTAATGAGCAGTTCTTC

abundance: .
v_gene: TRBV6-2/TRBV6-3
j_gene: TRBJ2-2
d_gene: TRBD2
CDR3aa: CASSRGLAVNTGELFF
CDR3nt: TGTGCCAGCAGTCGGGGACTAGCGGTCAACACCGGGGAGCTGTTTTTT

abundance: .
v_gene: TRBV5-1
j_gene: TRBJ2-1
d_gene: TRBD2
CDR3aa: CASSLKSERGLFF
CDR3nt: TGCGCCAGCAGCTTGAAGAGCGAGCGGGGACTGTTCTTC

abundance: .
v_gene: TRBV7-9
j_gene: TRBJ2-7
d_gene: .
CDR3aa: CASSFGGNSYEQYF
CDR3nt: TGTGCCAGCAGCTTCGGAGGTAACTCCTACGAGCAGTACTTC

abundance: .
v_gene: TRBV19
j_gene: TRBJ2-5
d_gene: .
CDR3aa: CASSGAGGNEKTQYF
CDR3nt: TGTGCCAGTAGTGGGGCTGGGGGCAATGAGAAGACCCAGTACTTC

abundance: .
v_gene: TRBV29-1
j_gene: TRBJ2-2
d_gene: .
CDR3aa: CSVEAGPNTGELFF
CDR3nt: TGCAGCGTTGAGGCGGGACCGAACACCGGGGAGCTGTTTTTT

abundance: .
v_gene: TRBV28
j_gene: TRBJ1-6
d_gene: TRBD1
CDR3aa: CASRSQGQGAWNSPLHF
CDR3nt: TGTGCCAGCAGATCTCAGGGACAGGGGGCTTGGAATTCACCCCTCCACTTT

abundance: .
v_gene: TRBV10-1
j_gene: TRBJ2-7
d_gene: TRBD2
CDR3aa: CASSPSGSSYEQYF
CDR3nt: TGCGCCAGCAGCCCTAGCGGGAGCTCCTACGAGCAGTACTTC

abundance: few
v_gene: TRBV6-1
j_gene: TRBJ2-1
d_gene: TRBD2
CDR3aa: CASSEPGTSSINEQFF
CDR3nt: TGTGCCAGCAGTGAACCGGGGACTAGCTCTATTAATGAGCAGTTCTTC

abundance: .
v_gene: TRBV9
j_gene: TRBJ1-6
d_gene: TRBD1
CDR3aa: CASSSPGQINSPLHF
CDR3nt: TGTGCCAGCAGCTCCCCGGGACAGATAAATTCACCCCTCCACTTT

abundance: few
v_gene: TRBV5-1
j_gene: TRBJ1-4
d_gene: TRBD1
CDR3aa: CASSPGTATNEKLFF
CDR3nt: TGCGCCAGCAGCCCGGGGACAGCAACTAATGAAAAACTGTTTTTT

abundance: .
v_gene: TRBV12-5
j_gene: TRBJ1-2
d_gene: TRBD1
CDR3aa: CASGIGQVGGYTF
CDR3nt: TGTGCTAGTGGTATCGGACAGGTGGGTGGCTACACCTTC

abundance: .
v_gene: TRBV28
j_gene: TRBJ1-1
d_gene: TRBD1
CDR3aa: CASSPLQGVAFF
CDR3nt: TGTGCCAGCAGTCCACTTCAGGGGGTGGCTTTCTTT

abundance: .
v_gene: TRBV10-2
j_gene: TRBJ2-1
d_gene: TRBD2
CDR3aa: CASTSASYNEQFF
CDR3nt: TGCGCCAGTACTAGCGCATCCTACAATGAGCAGTTCTTC

abundance: .
v_gene: TRBV19
j_gene: TRBJ2-7
d_gene: TRBD1
CDR3aa: CASSMDRGVHEQYF
CDR3nt: TGTGCCAGTAGTATGGACAGGGGAGTCCACGAGCAGTACTTC

abundance: .
v_gene: TRBV7-2
j_gene: TRBJ2-7
d_gene: .
CDR3aa: CASSSHYEQYF
CDR3nt: TGTGCCAGCAGCTCCCACTACGAGCAGTACTTC

abundance: .
v_gene: TRBV19
j_gene: TRBJ2-5
d_gene: TRBD1
CDR3aa: CASRPTLGDGTGRETQYF
CDR3nt: TGTGCCAGTAGACCGACCCTTGGAGATGGGACAGGGCGAGAGACCCAGTACTTC

abundance: .
v_gene: TRBV14
j_gene: TRBJ1-1
d_gene: .
CDR3aa: CASSRNLLDSATEAFF
CDR3nt: TGTGCCAGCAGCCGGAACCTCTTGGACAGCGCTACTGAAGCTTTCTTT

abundance: .
v_gene: TRBV6-5
j_gene: TRBJ1-4
d_gene: .
CDR3aa: CASSYDRTNEKLFF
CDR3nt: TGTGCCAGCAGTTACGACAGAACTAATGAAAAACTGTTTTTT

abundance: few
v_gene: TRBV19
j_gene: TRBJ1-1
d_gene: TRBD1
CDR3aa: CASSLTGEATEAFF
CDR3nt: TGTGCCAGTAGTCTAACAGGGGAGGCCACTGAAGCTTTCTTT

abundance: .
v_gene: TRBV19
j_gene: TRBJ1-5
d_gene: .
CDR3aa: CASSILGTIGLSSQPQHF
CDR3nt: TGTGCCAGTAGTATATTAGGGACAATAGGCCTCTCGAGTCAGCCCCAGCATTTT

abundance: few
v_gene: TRBV5-1
j_gene: TRBJ1-2
d_gene: TRBD1
CDR3aa: CASSYTGVDYGYTF
CDR3nt: TGCGCCAGCAGCTATACAGGGGTCGACTATGGCTACACCTTC

abundance: .
v_gene: TRBV6-5
j_gene: TRBJ1-1
d_gene: TRBD1
CDR3aa: CASSQEGAGGAFF
CDR3nt: TGTGCCAGCAGTCAGGAGGGGGCGGGGGGAGCTTTCTTT

abundance: once
v_gene: TRBV28
j_gene: TRBJ1-1
d_gene: .
CDR3aa: CASSSTVNTEAFF
CDR3nt: TGTGCCAGCAGTTCGACAGTTAACACTGAAGCTTTCTTT

abundance: once
v_gene: TRBV3-1/TRBV3-2
j_gene: TRBJ1-4
d_gene: .
CDR3aa: CASSARQSNEKLFF
CDR3nt: TGTGCCAGCAGCGCTCGACAGTCTAATGAAAAACTGTTTTTT

abundance: .
v_gene: TRBV11-3
j_gene: TRBJ1-1
d_gene: TRBD1
CDR3aa: CASSLGTGGRDTEAFF
CDR3nt: TGTGCCAGCAGCTTAGGGACAGGGGGCAGGGACACTGAAGCTTTCTTT